The 28 T cell receptor beta chains listed next were all sequenced from one sample in a study of T cells in Graves' hyperthyroidism and ophthalmopathy. There were TCR beta CDR3 regions amplified from RNA transcripts. Researchers ran a first-round RT-PCR on the TCR CDR3 using the HTBI primer set. TCRdb re-called the multiplex PCR reads through MiXCR, storing one row per CDR3 protein. The profile covers roughly 380,000 distinct CDR3 sequences, with about 13% appearing a single time and roughly 20% taken by the ten largest. The sequencing sample was made of blood. Source of these receptors: a man aged 30-40 years with Graves' hyperthyroidism that later progressed to Graves' ophthalmopathy.

The chain has TRBV5-5 and TRBJ2-1, with TRBD1 identical over 7 bases. In germline, CDR1 is SGHKS, CDR2 YYEKEE (reference sequence). The J segment lost 7 bases and the V segment lost 3 bases, leaving 10 bases of the junction unmatched. There are 15 residues in the CDR3. CDR3 sequence: CASSSIGLTGNEQFF. The CDR3, as DNA: TGTGCCAGCAGCTCCATTGGATTGACAGGGAATGAGCAGTTCTTC.

With regard to this clonotype: With a much larger clone just one base away, this may be a read error. The CDR3 DNA reads as TGTGCCCGCAAACTTAGCGGGGAAGGAGAGCAGTTCTTC. Translating gives CARKLSGEGEQFF. V and J are TRBV7-2 and TRBJ2-1; 8 nucleotides match TRBD2. Germline trimming cut 11 bases from V and 10 bases from J; bases unmatched to any gene: 13. Germline V lookup: CDR1 SGHTA, CDR2 FQGNSA. The CDR3 consists of 13 residues.

The CDR3 DNA reads as TGCGCCAGCAGCCAAGATCCGACGGAATACAATGAGCAGTTCTTC. Encoded protein: CASSQDPTEYNEQFF. The chain carries TRBV4-1 and TRBJ2-1; the D is unclear. Germline V gene sequence: CDR1 MGHRA, CDR2 YSYEKL. The CDR3 runs to 15 residues. V lost 0 bases to trimming and J lost 4 bases, with 10 bases between them.

This clonotype occurred many times. The chain is built from TRBV12-3 or TRBV12-4 and TRBJ2-1; 7 bases are a match to TRBD2. The length of the CDR3 is 14 residues. J was trimmed by 2 bases and V by 6 bases; bases with no gene match: 4. The DNA for the CDR3 is TGTGCCAGCAGCCTCGGGACTACCTACAATGAGCAGTTCTTC. Translating it yields CASSLGTTYNEQFF.

This clonotype was seen at least ten times. V and J are TRBV11-2 and TRBJ1-3; maybe TRBD1 (6 bases). The CDR3 has 14 amino acids. The germline CDR1 and CDR2 sequences are SGHAT and FQNNGV. Trimming shortened V by 5 bases and J by 4 bases, and 12 bases separated the two germline ends. Here the CDR3 reads CASSQQGLGNTIYF. The CDR3, as DNA: TGTGCCAGCAGCCAACAGGGTTTAGGAAACACCATATATTTT.

This clonotype turned up a few times. The rearrangement joins TRBV24-1 to TRBJ2-3; D might be TRBD1 (5 bases). Germline loops: CDR1 KGHDR, CDR2 SFDVKD. The CDR3 is made up of 13 amino acids. The V end lost 8 bases, the J end lost 2 bases, and 10 bases lay between the germline ends. CDR3 region: CATKEGHTDTQYF. The DNA of the CDR3 is TGTGCCACCAAGGAAGGACACACAGATACGCAGTATTTT.

In nucleotides, the CDR3 is TGTGCCAGCAGTTTCCCCCGCGGGGCCCAGTACTTC. Translating gives CASSFPRGAQYF. V gene TRBV12-3 or TRBV12-4 combines with J gene TRBJ2-5; possible D gene TRBD2, 6 bases. The V end lost 3 bases, the J end lost 9 bases, and 11 bases lay between the germline ends. The CDR3 runs to 12 residues.

This clonotype was seen repeatedly, ten times or more. The CDR3 DNA sequence: TGTGCCAGCAGCTTCGGGACTAGCGGGGGGTTAGAGACCCAGTACTTC. Protein product: CASSFGTSGGLETQYF. The chain links TRBV7-8 to TRBJ2-5; 15 bases match TRBD2. Trimming took 3 bases from V and 4 from J; bases not matched to a gene: 3. CDR3 size: 16 residues. Germline loops: CDR1 SGHVS, CDR2 FQNEAQ.

In regard to this clonotype: A single base separates this from a much larger clone, so it may be a read error. The J gene is TRBJ1-6, the V gene TRBV12-3 or TRBV12-4; D remains ambiguous. V was clipped by 6 bases and J by 10 bases, with 16 bases between them. CDR3 length: 14 amino acids. The CDR3 DNA is TGTGCCAGCAGACCGGGAGTCGGAGGATCACCCCTCCACTTT. Translating it yields CASRPGVGGSPLHF.

This clonotype was recorded at least ten times. The chain is built from TRBV2 and TRBJ1-2; D may be TRBD1 (5 bases). There are 15 residues in the CDR3. Germline CDR1 SNHLY, CDR2 FYNNEI. Trimming removed 6 bases from V and 5 bases from J, with 19 bases in between. The CDR3 reads CASRYRDGYLYGYTF. The CDR3 DNA reads TGTGCCAGCAGATACCGGGACGGCTATTTGTATGGCTACACCTTC. Filled out from reference TRBV2 and TRBJ1-2, the complete variable domain reads EPEVTQTPSHQVTQMGQEVILRCVPISNHLYFYWYRQILGQKVEFLVSFYNNEISEKSEIFDDQFSVERPDGSNFTLKIRSTKLEDSAMYFCASRYRDGYLYGYTFGSGTRLTVV.

This clonotype was counted only a few times. This chain joins TRBV29-1 and TRBJ1-3; D remains unclear. This CDR3 is built from 15 residues. The germline gives CDR1 SQVTM, CDR2 ANQGSEA. V gave up 1 base and J gave up 3 bases, with 13 bases separating them. CDR3 residues: CSVEVSNRRGNTIYF. Written as DNA, the CDR3 is TGCAGCGTTGAAGTCTCTAACAGACGTGGAAACACCATATATTTT.

This clonotype was counted ten times or more. The chain joins TRBV12-3 or TRBV12-4 to TRBJ2-2, with D possibly TRBD2 on 6 matching bases. The CDR3 runs to 16 residues. V was cut by 5 bases and J by 0 bases, with 13 bases left in between. The CDR3 coding sequence is TGTGCCAGCAGTGGGACTGGAGGTCCGAACACCGGGGAGCTGTTTTTT. Translated: CASSGTGGPNTGELFF.

V gene TRBV6-2 or TRBV6-3 combines with J gene TRBJ1-1, with D tentatively TRBD1 (6 bases). The germline V gene encodes CDR1 MNHEY and CDR2 SVGEGT. With 2 bases removed from V and 1 base from J, the gap between germline ends came to 14 bases. This CDR3 region has 16 residues. As DNA, the CDR3 is TGTGCCAGCAGTTACGCCTGGGGGGCGACGAACACTGAAGCTTTCTTT. It codes for CASSYAWGATNTEAFF.

This clonotype was detected ten times or more. This chain connects TRBV20-1 to TRBJ2-1; 9 positions match TRBD2. V lost 0 bases to trimming and J lost 0 bases; unmatched junction nucleotides: 3. CDR3 length equals 16 residues. Germline V gene lookup returns CDR1 DFQATT and CDR2 SNEGSKA (reference sequence). The CDR3 is CSARDPTSGSYNEQFF. The CDR3 bases are TGCAGTGCTAGAGATCCGACTAGCGGCTCCTACAATGAGCAGTTCTTC.

This clonotype has at least ten counts. V and J are TRBV11-2 and TRBJ2-7; no definite D call. CDR1 is SGHAT, CDR2 FQNNGV, per germline. V shed 4 bases and J shed 6 bases, with 7 bases lying between them. The CDR3 runs to 11 residues. This chain's CDR3 is CASSWLGEQYF. The CDR3 nucleotides are TGTGCCAGCAGCTGGTTGGGCGAGCAGTACTTC.

This chain connects TRBV4-1 to TRBJ2-1; D possibly corresponds to TRBD1 (6 bases). The length of the CDR3 is 14 residues. CDR1 and CDR2 from the germline V gene are MGHRA and YSYEKL. V was trimmed by 0 bases and J by 9 bases, leaving 12 bases between them. The CDR3 coding sequence is TGCGCCAGCAGCCAAGATCCAGGGGAAGGTGAGCAGTTCTTC. Translating gives CASSQDPGEGEQFF.

The V and J genes are TRBV7-9 and TRBJ2-7; 9 nucleotides line up with TRBD1. The length of the CDR3 is 15 residues. The ends lost 8 bases at V and 4 bases at J; junction bases unmatched: 12. The germline V gene encodes CDR1 SEHNR and CDR2 FQNEAQ (reference sequence). The CDR3 spells CASSLGDREGYEQYF. The CDR3 DNA is TGTGCCAGCTCCTTAGGGGACAGGGAAGGGTACGAGCAGTACTTC. The variable domain in full, completed from reference TRBV7-9 and TRBJ2-7, reads DTGVSQNPRHKITKRGQNVTFRCDPISEHNRLYWYRQTLGQGPEFLTYFQNEAQLEKSRLLSDRFSAERPKGSFSTLEIQRTEQGDSAMYLCASSLGDREGYEQYFGPGTRLTVT.

The chain carries TRBV7-9 and TRBJ1-5; TRBD1 matches 7 bases. Germline trimming cut 5 bases from V and 0 bases from J; bases unmatched to any gene: 7. The germline CDR1 and CDR2 sequences are SEHNR and FQNEAQ (reference sequence). The CDR3 has 16 residues. The CDR3 DNA reads as TGTGCCAGCAGCCCTGGGACAGAATTTAGCAATCAGCCCCAGCATTTT. It yields the protein CASSPGTEFSNQPQHF.

This clonotype has just a few counts. The chain recombines TRBV7-9 with TRBJ1-4; D is possibly TRBD1 (6 bases). Germline V gene sequence: CDR1 SEHNR, CDR2 FQNEAQ (reference sequence). V lost 3 bases and J 7 bases, leaving 9 bases between the germline ends. This CDR3 is 13 amino acids long. CDR3 protein: CASSFGGFEKLFF. The DNA for the CDR3 is TGTGCCAGCAGCTTTGGGGGCTTTGAAAAACTGTTTTTT.

This clonotype has at least ten counts. The chain carries TRBV11-3 and TRBJ1-1; 7 positions agree with TRBD1. The V segment lost 1 base and the J segment 6 bases; nucleotides outside the gene matches: 8. Looked up from germline, CDR1 is SGHNT and CDR2 is YENEEA. The CDR3 is 15 residues long. The CDR3 sequence: CASSLGAGQPAEAFF. The CDR3 DNA reads as TGTGCCAGCAGCTTAGGGGCGGGACAGCCGGCTGAAGCTTTCTTT.

This clonotype was counted many times. This rearrangement joins TRBV29-1 to TRBJ1-2; 8 nucleotides match TRBD1. CDR1 and CDR2 (germline): SQVTM, ANQGSEA. With V trimmed by 5 bases and J by 7 bases, 6 bases remained unmatched. This CDR3 contains 12 residues. The CDR3 region is CSVNGQGAGYTF. CDR3 nucleotide sequence: TGCAGCGTTAACGGACAGGGTGCTGGCTACACCTTC.

V usage is TRBV5-1 and J usage is TRBJ1-5; no clear D. Trimming took off 3 bases at V and 0 bases at J, with 13 bases between the two ends. CDR3 length: 16 amino acids. CDR1 is SGHRS, CDR2 YFSETQ, per germline. The CDR3 loop reads CASSSGHGDSNQPQHF. The CDR3 bases are TGCGCCAGCAGCTCCGGCCACGGGGATAGCAATCAGCCCCAGCATTTT.

The rearrangement links TRBV7-9 to TRBJ1-4, with D uncertain. This CDR3 has 15 residues. V lost 5 bases and J lost 2, with 12 bases in between. The V gene's germline CDR1 is SEHNR and CDR2 FQNEAQ (reference sequence). The CDR3: CASSQIRTTNEKLFF. In nucleotides, the CDR3 is TGTGCCAGCAGCCAGATTCGTACCACTAATGAAAAACTGTTTTTT.

This clonotype has ten or more counts. The chain carries TRBV11-1 and TRBJ1-2, with 7 bases identical to TRBD1. The CDR3 is 15 amino acids. Per the germline V gene, CDR1 is SGHAT and CDR2 is FQDESV (reference sequence). V lost 4 bases to trimming and J lost 5 bases; unmatched junction nucleotides: 10. CDR3 bases: TGTGCCAGCAGCTGGAACCGACAGGGCGGTTATGGCTACACCTTC. It encodes CASSWNRQGGYGYTF.

The chain carries TRBV28 and TRBJ1-5, with TRBD1 matching 8 bases. The trim removed 5 bases at V and 2 bases at J, leaving 11 bases unmatched. The CDR3 contains 17 residues. Germline loops: CDR1 MDHEN, CDR2 SYDVKM. The CDR3 bases are TGTGCCAGCAGTCCCGACAGGGGCCCTTTGGGCAATCAGCCCCAGCATTTT. Its translation is CASSPDRGPLGNQPQHF. Together with reference TRBV28 and TRBJ1-5, the CDR3 gives the full variable domain: DVKVTQSSRYLVKRTGEKVFLECVQDMDHENMFWYRQDPGLGLRLIYFSYDVKMKEKGDIPEGYSVSREKKERFSLILESASTNQTSMYLCASSPDRGPLGNQPQHFGDGTRLSIL.

This clonotype was detected only a few times. The rearrangement links TRBV11-3 to TRBJ2-3; no definite D call. Germline V lookup: CDR1 SGHNT, CDR2 YENEEA. This CDR3 region has 16 residues. Deletions cut 0 bases from V and 0 bases from J, with 10 bases between. The CDR3 bases are TGTGCCAGCAGCTTAGATCTTCTATCTAGCACAGATACGCAGTATTTT. Amino acid sequence: CASSLDLLSSTDTQYF. Full variable domain (rest looked up from reference TRBV11-3 and TRBJ2-3): EAGVVQSPRYKIIEKKQPVAFWCNPISGHNTLYWYLQNLGQGPELLIRYENEEAVDDSQLPKDRFSAERLKGVDSTLKIQPAELGDSAVYLCASSLDLLSSTDTQYFGPGTRLTVL.

The chain recombines TRBV6-4 with TRBJ1-6; 10 bases agree with TRBD1. CDR1 MRHNA and CDR2 SNTAGT come from the germline V gene. This CDR3 region has 15 residues. The trim removed 0 bases at V and 7 bases at J, leaving 0 bases unmatched. The CDR3 DNA is TGTGCCAGCAGTGACTCGACAGGGGGCAATTCACCCCTCCACTTT. This encodes CASSDSTGGNSPLHF.

In this sample, this clonotype turned up a few times. The chain uses TRBV6-2 or TRBV6-3 and TRBJ1-4, with no clear D. The V gene lost 1 base and the J gene lost 7 bases, with 10 bases spanning the gap. CDR1 MNHEY and CDR2 SVGEGT come from the germline V gene. The CDR3 totals 14 residues. The CDR3 sequence is CASSYFGEGEKLFF. The CDR3, as DNA: TGTGCCAGCAGTTACTTTGGGGAAGGTGAAAAACTGTTTTTT.